One sample yielded the 20 T cell receptor beta chains listed below, sequenced in a study of blood T cell repertoires in COVID-19. The protocol was immunoSEQ multiplex PCR, while the TCRdb copy is restricted to in-frame clones and leaves out a portion. The sample lists about 98,000 clones; approximately 72% were seen once. Material for sequencing was peripheral blood. The origin of the receptors is a man between 70 and 80 years old with acute or convalescent COVID-19.

This chain connects TRBV7-2 to TRBJ1-5; 8 bases agree with TRBD1. Germline trimming cut 4 bases from V and 5 bases from J; bases unmatched to any gene: 4. The germline V gene encodes CDR1 SGHTA and CDR2 FQGNSA. CDR3 length: 14 residues. CDR3 loop: CASSSQGADQPQHF. In DNA form, the CDR3 reads TGTGCCAGCAGCTCCCAGGGGGCAGATCAGCCCCAGCATTTT.

J is TRBJ2-7 and V is TRBV6-5; weak D call: TRBD1 (6 bases). The CDR3 is 15 residues long. Germline CDR1 reads MNHEY; CDR2 reads SVGAGI. Between the trimmed V and J ends, which lost 8 bases and 0 bases, there was a span of 17 bases. The CDR3 sequence is CASLLPGHRSYEQYF. CDR3 in DNA: TGTGCCAGCCTACTTCCGGGACACCGCTCCTACGAGCAGTACTTC.

The chain has TRBV5-1 and TRBJ2-2; TRBD2 agrees at 7 bases. Germline CDR1 reads SGHRS; CDR2 reads YFSETQ. Trimming cost V 4 bases and J 2 bases; bases outside gene matches: 5. The CDR3 length is 15 residues. CDR3 in amino acids: CASSRREANTGELFF. In DNA form, the CDR3 reads TGCGCCAGCAGCAGACGGGAGGCCAACACCGGGGAGCTGTTTTTT. Supplemented by reference TRBV5-1 and TRBJ2-2, the full variable domain reads KAGVTQTPRYLIKTRGQQVTLSCSPISGHRSVSWYQQTPGQGLQFLFEYFSETQRNKGNFPGRFSGRQFSNSRSEMNVSTLELGDSALYLCASSRREANTGELFFGEGSRLTVL.

The CDR3, as DNA: TGCGCCAGCAGCTTGTACGGCTCTGGAAACACCATATATTTT. Its translation: CASSLYGSGNTIYF. The V call is TRBV5-1, the J call TRBJ1-3, with D uncertain. CDR3 size: 14 residues. The V and J ends lost 1 base and 0 bases respectively, with 5 bases between them. Germline CDR1 reads SGHRS; CDR2 reads YFSETQ.

V usage is TRBV18 and J usage is TRBJ1-2; TRBD1 matches 7 bases. With V trimmed by 2 bases and J by 8 bases, 5 bases remained unmatched. Per germline, CDR1 KGHSH and CDR2 LQKENI. This CDR3 has 13 amino acids. Here the CDR3 DNA reads TGTGCCAGCTCACCAGACGACAGGGTAGGCTACACCTTC. It is translated as CASSPDDRVGYTF.

This clone appeared once. The gene calls are TRBV19 and TRBJ2-7; 10 bases align to TRBD2. The CDR3 length is 15 residues. Germline trimming cut 9 bases from V and 9 bases from J; bases unmatched to any gene: 17. Germline V gives CDR1 LNHDA, CDR2 SQIVND (reference sequence). CDR3 protein: CASGGLAGGTTGQYF. Here the CDR3 DNA reads TGTGCCAGCGGTGGGTTAGCGGGAGGCACTACCGGGCAGTACTTC.

The genes are TRBV30 and TRBJ1-3; TRBD1 aligns across 9 bases. Germline V CDR1 and CDR2: GTSNPN, SVGIG (reference sequence). The CDR3 extends over 17 amino acids. With V trimmed by 8 bases and J by 1 base, 15 bases remained unmatched. Written as DNA, the CDR3 is TGTGCCAGACAGGCTAGGGGACAGGGACTTTCTGGAAACACCATATATTTT. This encodes CARQARGQGLSGNTIYF.

The chain recombines TRBV6-5 with TRBJ2-2; D may be TRBD1 (5 bases). The CDR3 extends over 14 amino acids. Germline CDR1 MNHEY, CDR2 SVGAGI. The V end lost 2 bases, the J end lost 1 base, and 5 bases lay between the germline ends. CDR3 sequence: CASSYRGNTGELFF. DNA of the CDR3: TGTGCCAGCAGTTACAGGGGGAACACCGGGGAGCTGTTTTTT.

This clone has only a few counts. The rearrangement links TRBV27 to TRBJ1-4; D may be TRBD1 (5 bases). The CDR3 runs to 16 residues. V shed 3 bases and J shed 0 bases, with 11 bases lying between them. Looked up from germline, CDR1 is MNHEY and CDR2 is SMNVEV (reference sequence). The CDR3 spells CASSFRGGATNEKLFF. CDR3 sequence (DNA): TGTGCCAGCAGTTTCCGGGGGGGTGCAACTAATGAAAAACTGTTTTTT.

The chain combines TRBV30 with TRBJ1-2; 7 bases fit TRBD1. The CDR3 extends over 14 amino acids. V lost 2 bases to trimming and J lost 10 bases; unmatched junction nucleotides: 13. The germline V gene encodes CDR1 GTSNPN and CDR2 SVGIG (reference sequence). The CDR3 coding sequence is TGTGCCTGGAGTACCGGGACAGCATACAAGGTCTACACCTTC. This encodes CAWSTGTAYKVYTF.

The chain recombines TRBV7-3 with TRBJ2-2, with 9 bases that match TRBD1. Trimming cost V 7 bases and J 5 bases; bases outside gene matches: 5. In germline, CDR1 is SGHTA, CDR2 FQGTGA. The CDR3 is 14 residues long. The CDR3 loop reads CASNPGTGTGELFF. DNA for the CDR3: TGTGCCAGCAACCCCGGGACAGGGACCGGGGAGCTGTTTTTT. Looking up the rest from reference TRBV7-3 and TRBJ2-2 gives the full variable domain: GAGVSQTPSNKVTEKGKYVELRCDPISGHTALYWYRQSLGQGPEFLIYFQGTGAADDSGLPNDRFFAVRPEGSVSTLKIQRTERGDSAVYLCASNPGTGTGELFFGEGSRLTVL.

This chain links TRBV7-8 with TRBJ2-1, with 10 bases identical to TRBD2. The V gene's germline CDR1 is SGHVS and CDR2 FQNEAQ. The V and J ends lost 2 bases and 6 bases, in that order; junction bases with no gene match: 4. This CDR3 region has 15 residues. The CDR3 DNA is TGTGCCAGCAGCTTATCCAGCGGGAGGGCCAATGAGCAGTTCTTC. Translating gives CASSLSSGRANEQFF. The full variable domain, completed using reference TRBV7-8 and TRBJ2-1, is GAGVSQSPRYKVAKRGQDVALRCDPISGHVSLFWYQQALGQGPEFLTYFQNEAQLDKSGLPSDRFFAERPEGSVSTLKIQRTQQEDSAVYLCASSLSSGRANEQFFGPGTRLTVL.

The chain joins TRBV5-1 to TRBJ1-4; no reliable D call. This CDR3 contains 16 residues. Trimming removed 3 bases at V and 0 bases at J, with 12 bases between. Germline lookup yields CDR1 SGHRS and CDR2 YFSETQ. The CDR3 spells CASSWAFSATNEKLFF. As DNA, the CDR3 is TGCGCCAGCAGCTGGGCCTTTTCCGCAACTAATGAAAAACTGTTTTTT.

The table lists this clone with a count of one. The CDR3 sequence is CASRLLDSSYEQYF. CDR3 nucleotides: TGTGCCAGCAGGCTCCTGGACAGCTCCTACGAGCAGTACTTC. This chain links TRBV6-5 with TRBJ2-7; tentatively, D is TRBD1 (6 bases). Trimming took off 6 bases at V and 0 bases at J, with 12 bases between the two ends. The CDR3 is 14 residues long. Germline V lookup: CDR1 MNHEY, CDR2 SVGAGI.

CDR3: CAWKGWEGYNEQFF. CDR3 in DNA: TGTGCCTGGAAAGGGTGGGAGGGCTACAATGAGCAGTTCTTC. This chain links TRBV30 with TRBJ2-1; TRBD2 agrees at 7 bases. This CDR3 has 14 amino acids. Germline lookup yields CDR1 GTSNPN and CDR2 SVGIG (reference sequence). Trimming at V came to 4 bases and at J to 3 bases, leaving 6 bases not matched to a gene.

The rearrangement joins TRBV5-5 to TRBJ2-5; no clear D gene. The V end lost 0 bases, the J end lost 7 bases, and 16 bases lay between the germline ends. The CDR3 loop spans 15 amino acids. CDR1 and CDR2 from the germline V gene are SGHKS and YYEKEE (reference sequence). The CDR3 region has the DNA TGTGCCAGCAGCTTGGACGAGTCCGGTTACGGGACCCAGTACTTC. It encodes CASSLDESGYGTQYF.

The chain's CDR3 is CASSRGRGRHEQYF. The CDR3 region has the DNA TGTGCCAGTAGTAGAGGCAGGGGCCGGCACGAGCAGTACTTC. The V and J genes are TRBV19 and TRBJ2-7; a weak D match, TRBD1 (6 bases). In germline, CDR1 is LNHDA, CDR2 SQIVND (reference sequence). Trimming took 4 bases from V and 5 from J, leaving 15 bases between them. This CDR3 spans 14 amino acids. Full variable domain (missing parts from reference TRBV19 and TRBJ2-7): DGGITQSPKYLFRKEGQNVTLSCEQNLNHDAMYWYRQDPGQGLRLIYYSQIVNDFQKGDIAEGYSVSREKKESFPLTVTSAQKNPTAFYLCASSRGRGRHEQYFGPGTRLTVT.

The chain is built from TRBV3-1 (or the pseudogene TRBV3-2) and TRBJ2-7, with 10 bases matching TRBD2. This CDR3 has 18 amino acids. The junction had 9 bases not matched to a gene; V was cut back by 1 base and J by 0 bases. Germline V gene lookup returns CDR1 LGHDT and CDR2 YNNKEL (reference sequence). The CDR3 DNA reads TGTGCCAGCAGCCAAGCTATCGTAAGGACTAGCGGCTCCTACGAGCAGTACTTC. It encodes CASSQAIVRTSGSYEQYF.

This clone has more than one count but fewer than ten. The rearrangement uses TRBV5-6 and TRBJ2-1; 8 nucleotides align to TRBD2. V gave up 6 bases and J gave up 8 bases; unmatched junction bases: 13. The CDR3 length is 15 residues. Germline lookup yields CDR1 SGHDT and CDR2 YYEEEE. CDR3 residues: CASTRAGLGPHEQFF. For the CDR3, the DNA is TGTGCCAGCACTAGGGCGGGACTAGGTCCCCATGAGCAGTTCTTC.

The V gene is TRBV27, the J gene TRBJ2-7, with 7 bases that match TRBD2. The CDR3 consists of 15 residues. The V gene's germline CDR1 is MNHEY and CDR2 SMNVEV (reference sequence). V lost 0 bases and J lost 7; bases outside the gene matches: 9. CDR3 in DNA: TGTGCCAGCAGTTTATCGGGCAGGGACGGGGGGGAGCAGTACTTC. Protein sequence: CASSLSGRDGGEQYF.